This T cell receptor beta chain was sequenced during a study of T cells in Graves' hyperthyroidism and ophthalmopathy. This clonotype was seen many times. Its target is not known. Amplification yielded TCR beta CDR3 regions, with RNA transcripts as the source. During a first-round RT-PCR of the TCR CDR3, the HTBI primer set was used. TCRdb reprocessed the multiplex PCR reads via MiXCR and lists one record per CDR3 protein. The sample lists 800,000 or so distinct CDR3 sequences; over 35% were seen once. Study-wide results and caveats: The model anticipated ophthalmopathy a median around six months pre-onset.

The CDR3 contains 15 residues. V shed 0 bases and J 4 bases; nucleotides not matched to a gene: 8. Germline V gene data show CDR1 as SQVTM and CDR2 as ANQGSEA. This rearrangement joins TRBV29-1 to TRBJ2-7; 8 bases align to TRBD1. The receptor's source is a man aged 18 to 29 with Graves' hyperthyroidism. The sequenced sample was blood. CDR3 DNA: TGCAGCGTTGAAGAGCCGGGACAGGCTATGTACGAGCAGTACTTC. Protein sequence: CSVEEPGQAMYEQYF.